A single sample is the source of the 15 T cell receptor beta chains below, sequenced in a study of regulatory T cells in long-lasting Graves disease. As to time point: newly diagnosed GD, antithyroid drugs for less than 3 months. The TCR library was prepared using RNA isolated from PBMCs. Building the TCR beta libraries relied on iRepertoire HTBI primers, and CDR3 regions underwent Arm-PCR. TCRdb re-called the multiplex PCR reads through MiXCR, storing one row per CDR3 protein. In the table there are fewer than 650,000 distinct CDR3 sequences, about 16% of which are singletons. These sequences were also reported in another study, on T cells in Graves' hyperthyroidism and ophthalmopathy.

Sequenced here: peripheral blood mononuclear cells (PBMCs), sampled at new diagnosis, from a patient treated with antithyroid drugs. The receptors originated from a man aged 18 to 29 with Graves disease.

In this sample, this clonotype turned up many times. A read error may account for a junction end that differs from germline. The chain recombines TRBV11-2 with TRBJ2-1, with 10 nucleotides matching TRBD2. The CDR3 length is 15 residues. Germline CDR1 and CDR2: SGHAT and FQNNGV. CDR3 sequence reads: CASRLAGGSYNEQFF. Written as DNA, the CDR3 is TGTGCCAGCCGCTTAGCGGGAGGATCCTACAATGAGCAGTTCTTC. The full variable domain, completed using reference TRBV11-2 and TRBJ2-1, is EAGVAQSPRYKIIEKRQSVAFWCNPISGHATLYWYQQILGQGPKLLIQFQNNGVVDDSQLPKDRFSAERLKGVDSTLKIQPAKLEDSAVYLCASRLAGGSYNEQFFGPGTRLTVL.

In DNA, the CDR3 is TGCAGCGTTGGCCCTTACGACACCGGGGAGCTGTTTTTT. Translation gives CSVGPYDTGELFF. The V call is TRBV29-1, the J call TRBJ2-2, with D unclear. Trimming stripped 4 bases from V and 3 bases from J, with 9 bases between. This CDR3 is built from 13 residues. The germline CDR1 and CDR2 sequences are SQVTM and ANQGSEA.

The CDR3 here is CASMRGNQPQHF. The CDR3 coding sequence is TGTGCCAGCATGCGGGGCAATCAGCCCCAGCATTTT. V gene TRBV12-3 or TRBV12-4 combines with J gene TRBJ1-5, with D hard to call. V lost 7 bases and J lost 2, with 6 bases in between. The CDR3 extends over 12 amino acids.

Comment on this clonotype: Just one base apart from a much larger clone, this may be a read error. The rearrangement joins TRBV12-3 or TRBV12-4 to TRBJ2-1; TRBD1 aligns across 8 bases. The V segment lost 2 bases and the J segment 6 bases; nucleotides outside the gene matches: 12. The length of the CDR3 is 17 residues. CDR3 in DNA: TGTGCCAGCAGTTTATTCGTGTTGCAGGGGGCAGCCAATGAGCAGTTCTTC. Protein: CASSLFVLQGAANEQFF.

The chain uses TRBV5-5 and TRBJ2-7; TRBD2 matches 9 bases. This CDR3 comprises 18 residues. From germline, CDR1 is SGHKS and CDR2 YYEKEE (reference sequence). Unmatched junction bases numbered 11, after V lost 1 base and J lost 0 bases. Written as DNA, the CDR3 is TGTGCCAGCAGCTTGTGGGGCCGGACTAGCGCAAGCTCCTACGAGCAGTACTTC. Protein: CASSLWGRTSASSYEQYF. Filled out from reference TRBV5-5 and TRBJ2-7, the complete variable domain reads DAGVTQSPTHLIKTRGQQVTLRCSPISGHKSVSWYQQVLGQGPQFIFQYYEKEERGRGNFPDRFSARQFPNYSSELNVNALLLGDSALYLCASSLWGRTSASSYEQYFGPGTRLTVT.

The chain joins TRBV29-1 to TRBJ2-1; D might be TRBD2 (6 bases). V gave up 6 bases and J gave up 2 bases, with 14 bases separating them. Germline V gene data show CDR1 as SQVTM and CDR2 as ANQGSEA. This CDR3 region has 14 residues. The CDR3 DNA reads as TGCAGCGTCCAGAGCGGAGGGACCTACAATGAGCAGTTCTTC. Protein product: CSVQSGGTYNEQFF.

The chain carries TRBV4-1 and TRBJ2-7; D remains ambiguous. Trimming shortened V by 6 bases and J by 2 bases, and 17 bases separated the two germline ends. Germline CDR1 MGHRA, CDR2 YSYEKL. The CDR3 runs to 15 residues. The DNA of the CDR3 is TGCGCCAGCAGAGACGGACCCCGAGGAACCTACGAGCAGTACTTC. Protein product: CASRDGPRGTYEQYF.

This clonotype was detected ten times or more. The chain joins TRBV28 to TRBJ2-1, with D possibly being TRBD2 (5 bases). CDR3 length: 16 residues. The V and J ends lost 5 bases and 1 base respectively, with 15 bases between them. The V gene's germline CDR1 is MDHEN and CDR2 SYDVKM. The CDR3 nucleotides are TGTGCCAGCAGTCCCTCAGGAGGCGGGTCCTACAATGAGCAGTTCTTC. It specifies CASSPSGGGSYNEQFF.

This clonotype has more than one count but fewer than ten. The chain joins TRBV27 to TRBJ2-2; 7 nucleotides line up with TRBD2. V lost 3 bases, J lost 7 bases, and 8 bases stayed unmatched. From germline, CDR1 is MNHEY and CDR2 SMNVEV (reference sequence). The CDR3 has 15 residues. CDR3 DNA sequence: TGTGCCAGCAGTTTGGGGGGGATTTCTGGCGGGGAGCTGTTTTTT. Protein sequence: CASSLGGISGGELFF.

In this sample, this clonotype turned up many times. This sequence joins TRBV7-9 and TRBJ2-1; TRBD2 aligns across 9 bases. Germline CDR1 SEHNR, CDR2 FQNEAQ (reference sequence). J was trimmed by 7 bases and V by 1 base; bases with no gene match: 2. CDR3 length equals 14 residues. CDR3 residues: CASSLGSGRNEQFF. The CDR3 DNA follows: TGTGCCAGCAGCTTAGGAAGCGGGAGGAATGAGCAGTTCTTC.

This clonotype was counted many times. V gene TRBV27 combines with J gene TRBJ2-7, with D possibly matching TRBD1 (5 bases). Looked up from germline, CDR1 is MNHEY and CDR2 is SMNVEV (reference sequence). Deletions cut 4 bases from V and 2 bases from J, with 15 bases between. The CDR3 runs 15 residues. The CDR3 sequence: CASSSPWGLTYEQYF. CDR3 coding DNA: TGTGCCAGCAGTTCGCCTTGGGGCCTTACCTACGAGCAGTACTTC.

A remark on this clonotype: The germline gene is not matched at one end of the junction; a read error may be the cause. The CDR3 spells CANSLISGAKGQNSTDTQYF. The CDR3 DNA reads TGTGCCAACAGCTTAATTTCGGGCGCCAAAGGACAGAACAGCACAGATACGCAGTATTTT. J is TRBJ2-3 and V is TRBV7-9; tentative D call: TRBD1 (6 bases). Looked up from germline, CDR1 is SEHNR and CDR2 is FQNEAQ (reference sequence). This CDR3 is 20 amino acids long.

This clonotype was seen a handful of times. The chain links TRBV30 to TRBJ2-5; D tentatively reads TRBD1 or TRBD2 (6 bases each). Germline V CDR1 and CDR2: GTSNPN, SVGIG (reference sequence). The CDR3 runs 14 residues. Trimming cost V 4 bases and J 5 bases, with 17 bases left between them. The CDR3 DNA reads TGTGCCTGGAACCAACGGGGGCGGATGGAGACCCAGTACTTC. It is translated as CAWNQRGRMETQYF.

In this sample, this clonotype turned up once. This chain uses TRBV7-9 with TRBJ2-3; D is possibly TRBD1 (6 bases). Germline loops: CDR1 SEHNR, CDR2 FQNEAQ (reference sequence). The V end was cut by 4 bases, the J end by 2 bases, with 25 bases between. The CDR3 runs 19 residues. CDR3 region: CASSYHRVRGRGYTDTQYF. The CDR3 DNA reads TGTGCCAGCAGCTATCACAGGGTTAGGGGAAGGGGATACACAGATACGCAGTATTTT.

There are a few counts of this clonotype. V is TRBV19 and J is TRBJ2-1; 9 bases line up with TRBD2. There are 15 residues in the CDR3. After removal of 4 bases from V and 6 bases from J, the junction contained 7 bases not matched to a gene. Per germline, CDR1 LNHDA and CDR2 SQIVND (reference sequence). This CDR3 reads CASSTYSGSGNEQFF. In DNA, the CDR3 is TGTGCCAGTAGTACCTATAGCGGGAGTGGCAATGAGCAGTTCTTC.